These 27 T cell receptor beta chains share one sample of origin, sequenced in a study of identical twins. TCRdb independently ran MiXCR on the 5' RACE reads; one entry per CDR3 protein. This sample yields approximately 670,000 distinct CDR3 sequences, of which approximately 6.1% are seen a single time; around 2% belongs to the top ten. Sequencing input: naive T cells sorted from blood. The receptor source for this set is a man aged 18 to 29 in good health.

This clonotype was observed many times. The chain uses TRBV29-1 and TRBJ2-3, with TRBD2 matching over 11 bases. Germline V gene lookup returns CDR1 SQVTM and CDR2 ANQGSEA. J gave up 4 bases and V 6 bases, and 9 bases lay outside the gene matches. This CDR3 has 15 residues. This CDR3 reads CSVDVTSGSADTQYF. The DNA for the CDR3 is TGCAGCGTCGACGTAACTAGCGGGAGTGCAGATACGCAGTATTTT.

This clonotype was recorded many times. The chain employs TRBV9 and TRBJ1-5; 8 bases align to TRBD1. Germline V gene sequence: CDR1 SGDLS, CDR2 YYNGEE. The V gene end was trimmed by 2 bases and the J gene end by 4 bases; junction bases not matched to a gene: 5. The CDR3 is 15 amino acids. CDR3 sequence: CASSVGQGANQPQHF. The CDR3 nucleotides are TGTGCCAGCAGCGTGGGGCAGGGGGCAAATCAGCCCCAGCATTTT. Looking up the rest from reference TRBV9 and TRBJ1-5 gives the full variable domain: DSGVTQTPKHLITATGQRVTLRCSPRSGDLSVYWYQQSLDQGLQFLIQYYNGEERAKGNILERFSAQQFPDLHSELNLSSLELGDSALYFCASSVGQGANQPQHFGDGTRLSIL.

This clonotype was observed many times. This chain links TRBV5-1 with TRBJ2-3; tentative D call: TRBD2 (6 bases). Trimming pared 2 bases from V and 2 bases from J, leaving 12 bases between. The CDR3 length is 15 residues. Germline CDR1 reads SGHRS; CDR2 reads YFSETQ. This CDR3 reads CASSFSRDPTDTQYF. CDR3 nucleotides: TGCGCCAGCAGCTTTTCGCGGGACCCCACAGATACGCAGTATTTT.

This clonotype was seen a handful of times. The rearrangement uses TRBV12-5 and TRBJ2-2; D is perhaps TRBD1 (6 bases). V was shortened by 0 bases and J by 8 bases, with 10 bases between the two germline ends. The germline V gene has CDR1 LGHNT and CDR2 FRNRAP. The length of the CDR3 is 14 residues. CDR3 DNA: TGTGCTAGTGGTTTGGTAATAGGACAGGGGGAGCTGTTTTTT. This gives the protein CASGLVIGQGELFF.

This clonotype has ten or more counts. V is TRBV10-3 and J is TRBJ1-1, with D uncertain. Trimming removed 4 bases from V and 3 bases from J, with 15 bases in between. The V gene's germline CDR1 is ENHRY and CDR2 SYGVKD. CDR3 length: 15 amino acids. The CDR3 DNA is TGTGCCATCAGTGGGACCGCCCGATTGGACACTGAAGCTTTCTTT. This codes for CAISGTARLDTEAFF.

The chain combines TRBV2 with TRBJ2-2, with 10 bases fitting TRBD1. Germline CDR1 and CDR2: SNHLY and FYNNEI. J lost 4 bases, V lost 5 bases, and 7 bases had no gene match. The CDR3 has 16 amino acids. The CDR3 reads CASSYPGTGVTGELFF. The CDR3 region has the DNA TGTGCCAGCAGTTACCCGGGGACAGGGGTCACCGGGGAGCTGTTTTTT.

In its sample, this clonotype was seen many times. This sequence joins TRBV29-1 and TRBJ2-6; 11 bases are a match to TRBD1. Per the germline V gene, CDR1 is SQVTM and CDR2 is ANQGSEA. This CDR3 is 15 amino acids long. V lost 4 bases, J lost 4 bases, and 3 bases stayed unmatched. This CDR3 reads CSVGDRGLGANVLTF. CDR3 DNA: TGCAGCGTTGGGGACAGGGGGTTGGGGGCCAACGTCCTGACTTTC.

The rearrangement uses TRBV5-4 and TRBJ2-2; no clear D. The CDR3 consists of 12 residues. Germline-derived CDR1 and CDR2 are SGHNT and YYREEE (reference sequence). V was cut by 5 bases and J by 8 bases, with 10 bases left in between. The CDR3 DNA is TGTGCCAGCAGATTCCTAACTGGGGAGCTGTTTTTT. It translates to CASRFLTGELFF.

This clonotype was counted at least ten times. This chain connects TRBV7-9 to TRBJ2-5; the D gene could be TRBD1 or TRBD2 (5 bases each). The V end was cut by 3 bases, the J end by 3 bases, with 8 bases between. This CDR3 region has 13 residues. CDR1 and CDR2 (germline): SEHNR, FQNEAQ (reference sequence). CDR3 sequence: CASSFGTKETQYF. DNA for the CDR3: TGTGCCAGCAGCTTCGGGACCAAAGAGACCCAGTACTTC.

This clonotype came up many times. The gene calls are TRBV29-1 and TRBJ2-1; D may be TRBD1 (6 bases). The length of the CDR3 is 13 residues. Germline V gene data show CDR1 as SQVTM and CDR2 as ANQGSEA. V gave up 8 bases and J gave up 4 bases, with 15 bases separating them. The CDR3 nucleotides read TGCAGCTGCATCCGGGACACATACAATGAGCAGTTCTTC. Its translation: CSCIRDTYNEQFF.

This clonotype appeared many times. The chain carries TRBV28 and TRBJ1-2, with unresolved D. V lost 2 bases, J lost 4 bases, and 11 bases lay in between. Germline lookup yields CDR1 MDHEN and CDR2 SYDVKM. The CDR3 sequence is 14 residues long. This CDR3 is CASSLSRRVYGYTF. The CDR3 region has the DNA TGTGCCAGCAGTTTAAGCAGGCGTGTCTATGGCTACACCTTC.

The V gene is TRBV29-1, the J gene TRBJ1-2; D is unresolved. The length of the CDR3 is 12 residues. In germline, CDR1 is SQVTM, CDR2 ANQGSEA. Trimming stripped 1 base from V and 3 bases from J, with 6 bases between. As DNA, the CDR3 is TGCAGCGTTGAAGTAGGGCACTATGGCTACACCTTC. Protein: CSVEVGHYGYTF.

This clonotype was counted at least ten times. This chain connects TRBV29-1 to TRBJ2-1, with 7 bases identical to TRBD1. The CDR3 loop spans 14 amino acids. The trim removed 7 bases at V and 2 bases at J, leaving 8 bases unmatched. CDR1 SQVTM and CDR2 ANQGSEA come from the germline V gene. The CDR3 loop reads CSARQGRAYNEQFF. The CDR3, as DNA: TGCAGCGCCAGACAGGGCCGCGCCTACAATGAGCAGTTCTTC.

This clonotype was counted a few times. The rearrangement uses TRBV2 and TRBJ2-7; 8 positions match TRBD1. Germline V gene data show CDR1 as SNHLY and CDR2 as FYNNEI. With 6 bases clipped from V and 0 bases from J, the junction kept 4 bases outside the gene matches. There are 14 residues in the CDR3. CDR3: CASRAGTGSYEQYF. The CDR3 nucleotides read TGTGCCAGCAGAGCCGGGACAGGCTCCTACGAGCAGTACTTC.

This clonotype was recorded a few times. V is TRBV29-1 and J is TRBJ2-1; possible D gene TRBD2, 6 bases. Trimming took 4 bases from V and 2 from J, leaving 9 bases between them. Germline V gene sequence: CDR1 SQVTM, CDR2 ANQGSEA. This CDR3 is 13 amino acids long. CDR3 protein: CSVGWGAYNEQFF. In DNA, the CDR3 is TGCAGCGTTGGGTGGGGGGCCTACAATGAGCAGTTCTTC.

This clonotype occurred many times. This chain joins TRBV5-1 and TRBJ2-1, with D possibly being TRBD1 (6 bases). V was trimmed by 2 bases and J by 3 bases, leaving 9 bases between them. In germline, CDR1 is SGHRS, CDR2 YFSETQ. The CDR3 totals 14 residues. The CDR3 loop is CASSFGQNYNEQFF. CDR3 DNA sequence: TGCGCCAGCAGCTTCGGACAGAACTACAATGAGCAGTTCTTC.

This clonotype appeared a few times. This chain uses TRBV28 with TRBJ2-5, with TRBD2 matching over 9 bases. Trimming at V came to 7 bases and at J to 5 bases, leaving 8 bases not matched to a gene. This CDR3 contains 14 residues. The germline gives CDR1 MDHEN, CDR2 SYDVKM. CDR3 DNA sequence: TGTGCCAGCACAAAGCGGGAGGCGGTGGAGACCCAGTACTTC. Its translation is CASTKREAVETQYF. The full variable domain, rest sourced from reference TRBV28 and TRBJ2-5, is DVKVTQSSRYLVKRTGEKVFLECVQDMDHENMFWYRQDPGLGLRLIYFSYDVKMKEKGDIPEGYSVSREKKERFSLILESASTNQTSMYLCASTKREAVETQYFGPGTRLLVL.

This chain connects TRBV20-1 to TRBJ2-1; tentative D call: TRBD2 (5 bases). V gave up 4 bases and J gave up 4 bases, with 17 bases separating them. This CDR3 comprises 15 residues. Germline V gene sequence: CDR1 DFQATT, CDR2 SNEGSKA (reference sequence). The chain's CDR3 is CSATGGSATYNEQFF. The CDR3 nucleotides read TGCAGTGCTACGGGCGGGTCAGCCACTTACAATGAGCAGTTCTTC.

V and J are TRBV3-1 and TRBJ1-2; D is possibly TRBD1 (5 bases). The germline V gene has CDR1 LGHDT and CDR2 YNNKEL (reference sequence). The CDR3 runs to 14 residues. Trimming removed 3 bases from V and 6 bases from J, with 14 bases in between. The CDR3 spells CASSQGQVLDGYTF. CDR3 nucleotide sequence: TGTGCCAGCAGCCAGGGGCAGGTTCTTGATGGCTACACCTTC. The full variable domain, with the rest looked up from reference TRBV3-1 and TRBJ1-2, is DTAVSQTPKYLVTQMGNDKSIKCEQNLGHDTMYWYKQDSKKFLKIMFSYNNKELIINETVPNRFSPKSPDKAHLNLHINSLELGDSAVYFCASSQGQVLDGYTFGSGTRLTVV.

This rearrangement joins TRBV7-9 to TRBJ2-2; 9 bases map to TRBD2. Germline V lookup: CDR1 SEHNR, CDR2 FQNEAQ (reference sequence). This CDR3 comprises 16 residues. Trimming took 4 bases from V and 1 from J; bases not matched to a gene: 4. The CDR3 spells CASSSPSGMNTGELFF. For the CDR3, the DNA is TGTGCCAGCAGCTCTCCTAGCGGGATGAACACCGGGGAGCTGTTTTTT.

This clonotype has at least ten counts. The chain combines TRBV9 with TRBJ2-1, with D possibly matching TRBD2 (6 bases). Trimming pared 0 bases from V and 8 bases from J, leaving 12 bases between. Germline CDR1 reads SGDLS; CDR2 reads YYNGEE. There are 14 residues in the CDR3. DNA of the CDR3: TGTGCCAGCAGCGTAGTCGGGAGAGGCGATGAGCAGTTCTTC. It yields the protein CASSVVGRGDEQFF.

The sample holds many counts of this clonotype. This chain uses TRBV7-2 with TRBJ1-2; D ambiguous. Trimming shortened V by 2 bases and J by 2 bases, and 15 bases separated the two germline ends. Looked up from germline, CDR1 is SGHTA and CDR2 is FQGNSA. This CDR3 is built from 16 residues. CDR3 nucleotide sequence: TGTGCCAGCAGCTTATCTACGGTCAGAGAGAACTATGGCTACACCTTC. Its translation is CASSLSTVRENYGYTF.

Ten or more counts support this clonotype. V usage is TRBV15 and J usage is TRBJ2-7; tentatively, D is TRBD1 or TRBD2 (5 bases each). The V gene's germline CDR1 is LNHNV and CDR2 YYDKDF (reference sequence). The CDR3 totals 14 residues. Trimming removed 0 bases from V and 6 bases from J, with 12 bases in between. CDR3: CATSRDLSGSEQYF. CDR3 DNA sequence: TGTGCCACCAGCAGAGATCTGTCAGGGAGCGAGCAGTACTTC.

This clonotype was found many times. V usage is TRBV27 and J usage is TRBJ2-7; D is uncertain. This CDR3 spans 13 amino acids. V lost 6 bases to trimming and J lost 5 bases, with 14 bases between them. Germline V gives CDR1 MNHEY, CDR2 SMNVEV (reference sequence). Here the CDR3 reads CASSHRPEDEQYF. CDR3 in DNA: TGTGCCAGCAGCCACCGCCCCGAAGACGAGCAGTACTTC.

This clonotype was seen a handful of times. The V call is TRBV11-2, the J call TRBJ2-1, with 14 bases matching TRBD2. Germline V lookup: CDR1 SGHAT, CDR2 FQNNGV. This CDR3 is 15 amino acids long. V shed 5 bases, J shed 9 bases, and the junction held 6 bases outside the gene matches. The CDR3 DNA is TGTGCCAGCAGCACCACCGGGACTAGCGGGGGTGAGCAGTTCTTC. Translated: CASSTTGTSGGEQFF.

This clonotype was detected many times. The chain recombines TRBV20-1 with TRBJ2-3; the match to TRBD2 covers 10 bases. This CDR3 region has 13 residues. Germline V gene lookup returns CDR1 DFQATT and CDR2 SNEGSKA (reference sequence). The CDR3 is CSPPTSGTDTQYF. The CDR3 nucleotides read TGCAGCCCCCCGACTAGCGGGACAGATACGCAGTATTTT.

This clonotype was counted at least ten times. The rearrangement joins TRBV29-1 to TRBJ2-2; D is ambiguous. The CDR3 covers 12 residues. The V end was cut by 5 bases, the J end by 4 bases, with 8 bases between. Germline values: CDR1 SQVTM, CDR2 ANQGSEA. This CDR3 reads CSVLSATGELFF. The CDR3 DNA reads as TGCAGCGTTCTCTCAGCCACCGGGGAGCTGTTTTTT.